This TCR beta chain came from a study of blood T cell repertoires in COVID-19 (dated by TCRdb to about 2020). Concerning the study at large: Samples covering the acute and convalescent phases of COVID-19 were provided by collaborators in the United States, Italy and Spain. The prospective study material was composed of cDNA or gDNA derived from T cells, B-cell-depleted T cells, or PBMCs. The dataset comprised deeply sampled blood TCRbeta repertoires from subjects exposed to, actively infected with, or recovered from COVID-19. A freely available public database, intended as a resource for researchers studying the immune response to SARS-CoV-2, is where the repertoires were released. Samples were obtained from the ongoing ImmuneRACE study (first 160 participants) and from some 1,300 subjects provided by 6 global collaborators. The sample metadata nearly always contained a de-identified subject ID, COVID-19 status, age in years and sex. Where HLA class I and class II types were available, the types were taken from metadata supplied by the sample provider, not from assay-based typing.

Overall study outcomes, separate from this receptor: The quantity of clinical and demographic metadata differed by source and by participant and was supplied without curation.

TCRbeta CDR3 regions were amplified from genomic DNA using the immunoSEQ Assay, a bias-controlled multiplex PCR. The study's processing was this. The number of nucleated cells in each sample was estimated by amplification of reference gene primers within the assay. Sequence reads were collapsed and filtered to measure the absolute abundance of every unique TCRbeta CDR3 rearrangement. For each sample, productive Simpson clonality was calculated as the square root of Simpson's diversity index across productive rearrangements. The source is immuneACCESS, and TCRdb retained only in-frame sequences with V and J called. Part of the clones is not carried over; for the studies checked, unresolved V genes explain less than half of this, and the remainder is unexplained. The DNA was the basis for D and trimming; V, J and clone size are from that table. The sample table records 200,000 to 300,000 clones; roughly 86% of these occur just once. In total, the top ten clones hold roughly 3.1% of the sample.

About this clone itself: This receptor's antigen is unknown. Within one base of it there is no much larger clone, and no base qualities were kept.

In the prospective study, participants were 18 to 89 years old, resided in under 30 geographic areas of the United States, and were enrolled through a virtual design. To assign participants to cohorts, the prospective study relied on clinical history that participants themselves reported in a screening survey and a study questionnaire. Mobile phlebotomists in the prospective study collected whole blood, serum and a nasopharyngeal or oropharyngeal swab from every participant. Additional blood draws and questionnaires over an approximately two-month period could optionally be provided by prospective study participants. Before DNA extraction, blood samples from the prospective study were shipped at room temperature or frozen. From its cysteine to its phenylalanine, the CDR3 spans 14 amino acids. Kept here is only the CDR3 DNA, which spans 42 bases and is read in frame from base 1. The germline V gene supplies CDR1 SGHAT and CDR2 FQNNGV. Cut back by 6 bases and 3 bases, the V and J ends lie 14 bases apart.

This chain joins TRBV11-2 to TRBJ1-2; the D segment could be TRBD1, given 5 matching bases. The TCR sequence derives from a woman between 40 and 55 years old with acute COVID-19. The sample was PBMCs or T cells enriched from blood (not recorded which). The bases read TGTGCCAGCAGGGACGCGGGGCGTCACTATGGCTACACCTTC. Translated, it reads CASRDAGRHYGYTF.